This TCR beta chain was sequenced during a study of molecular identifiers for immune sequencing clone quantification. Study outcomes and limitations: Amid 940,000 or so naive cells, spiked Jurkat TCR RNA from one cell was reportedly still detectable. Clones of above 20 RNA copies carried over 99% of effector molecules; in naive cells they carried under 1%.

For bulk TCR libraries, previously described methods and listed TCR primers were used. TCRdb redid the calling of the PCR reads with MiXCR, one entry per CDR3 protein. The sample shows fewer than 350,000 distinct CDR3 sequences, roughly a quarter of them seen only once. Turning to this clonotype: Its antigen is unidentified.

Naive CD8 T cells were sorted, and the gate applied was CD8+CD4-CCR7+CD45RA+. The CDR3 loop spans 15 amino acids. V lost 4 bases and J 9 bases, leaving 19 bases between the germline ends. The germline V gene encodes CDR1 MNHEY and CDR2 SVGEGT. The receptor was isolated from a human donor in good health. Some libraries in this study had Jurkat cell RNA spiked in. J is TRBJ1-5 and V is TRBV6-2 or TRBV6-3; the D gene is possibly TRBD1 (6 bases). Sequenced sample: naive CD8+ T cells from blood, with Jurkat cell RNA spiked in. The subset is: FACS-sorted CD8+CD4-CCR7+CD45RA+ naive T cells. The CDR3 loop reads CASSSFTGTHPPQHF. CDR3 in DNA: TGTGCCAGCAGTTCCTTTACAGGGACTCATCCGCCCCAGCATTTT.